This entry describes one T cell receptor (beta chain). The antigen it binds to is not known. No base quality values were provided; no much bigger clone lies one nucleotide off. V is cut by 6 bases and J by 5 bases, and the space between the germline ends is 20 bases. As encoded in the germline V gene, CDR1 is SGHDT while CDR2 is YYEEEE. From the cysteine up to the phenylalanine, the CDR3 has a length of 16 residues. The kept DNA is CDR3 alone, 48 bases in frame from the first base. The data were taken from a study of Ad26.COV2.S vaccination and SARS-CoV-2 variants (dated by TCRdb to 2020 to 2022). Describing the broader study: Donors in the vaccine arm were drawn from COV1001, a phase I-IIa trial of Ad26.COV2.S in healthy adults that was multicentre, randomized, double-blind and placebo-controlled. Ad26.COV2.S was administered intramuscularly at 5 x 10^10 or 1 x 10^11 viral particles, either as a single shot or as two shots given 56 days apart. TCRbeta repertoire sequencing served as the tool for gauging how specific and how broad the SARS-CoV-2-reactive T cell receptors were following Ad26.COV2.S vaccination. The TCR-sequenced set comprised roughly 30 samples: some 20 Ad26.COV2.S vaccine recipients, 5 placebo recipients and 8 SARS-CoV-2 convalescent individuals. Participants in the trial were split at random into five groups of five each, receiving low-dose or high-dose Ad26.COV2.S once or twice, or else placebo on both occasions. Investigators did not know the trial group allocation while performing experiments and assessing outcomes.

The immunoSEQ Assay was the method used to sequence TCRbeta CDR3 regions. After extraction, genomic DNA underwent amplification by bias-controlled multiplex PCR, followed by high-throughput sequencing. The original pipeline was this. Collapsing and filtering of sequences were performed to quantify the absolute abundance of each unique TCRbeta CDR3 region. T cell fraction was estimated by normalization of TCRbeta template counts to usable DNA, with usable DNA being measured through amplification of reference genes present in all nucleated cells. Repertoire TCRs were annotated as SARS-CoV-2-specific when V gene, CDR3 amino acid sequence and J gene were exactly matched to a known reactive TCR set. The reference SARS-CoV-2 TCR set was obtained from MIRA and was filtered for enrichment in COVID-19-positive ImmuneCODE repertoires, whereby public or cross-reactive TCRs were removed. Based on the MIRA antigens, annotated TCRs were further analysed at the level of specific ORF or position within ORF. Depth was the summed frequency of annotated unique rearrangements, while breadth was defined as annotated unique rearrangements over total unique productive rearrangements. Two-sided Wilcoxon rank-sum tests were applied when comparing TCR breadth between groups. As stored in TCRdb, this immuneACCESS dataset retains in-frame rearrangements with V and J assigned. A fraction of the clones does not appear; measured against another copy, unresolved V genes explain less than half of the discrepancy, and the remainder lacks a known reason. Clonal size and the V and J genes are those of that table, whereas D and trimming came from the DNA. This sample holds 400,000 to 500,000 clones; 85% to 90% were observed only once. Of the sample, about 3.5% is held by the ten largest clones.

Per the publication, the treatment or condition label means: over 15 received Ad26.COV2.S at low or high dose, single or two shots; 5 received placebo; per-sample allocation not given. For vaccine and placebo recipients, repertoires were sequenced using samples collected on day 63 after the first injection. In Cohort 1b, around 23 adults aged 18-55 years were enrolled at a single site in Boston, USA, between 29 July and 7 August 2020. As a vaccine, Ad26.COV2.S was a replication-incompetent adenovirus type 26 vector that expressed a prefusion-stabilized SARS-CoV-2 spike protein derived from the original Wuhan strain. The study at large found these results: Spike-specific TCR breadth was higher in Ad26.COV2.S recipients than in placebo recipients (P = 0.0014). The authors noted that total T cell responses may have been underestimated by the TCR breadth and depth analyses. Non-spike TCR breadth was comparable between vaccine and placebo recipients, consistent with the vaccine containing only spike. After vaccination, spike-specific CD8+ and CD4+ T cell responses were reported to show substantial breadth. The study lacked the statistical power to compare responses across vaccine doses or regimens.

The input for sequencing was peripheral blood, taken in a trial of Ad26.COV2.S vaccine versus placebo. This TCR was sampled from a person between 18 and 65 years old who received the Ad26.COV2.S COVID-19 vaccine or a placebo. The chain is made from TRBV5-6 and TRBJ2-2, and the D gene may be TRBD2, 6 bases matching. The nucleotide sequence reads TGTGCCAGCACAAGACGTAGCCTAGCGAGAACCGGGGAGCTGTTTTTT. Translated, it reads CASTRRSLARTGELFF.